A single sample is the source of the 6 T cell receptor beta chains below, sequenced in a study of brain T cells in children with intractable seizures. TCRdb's table, derived via immunoSEQ multiplex PCR, lists solely in-frame clones and lacks some. The sample includes about 320,000 clones, over 90% of them seen just once. The time point denotes: blood from clinic visit 5 months post-surgery; TSC patient then seizure free. The source was peripheral blood, collected approximately 5 months after surgery. These receptor sequences come from a boy younger than two with tuberous sclerosis and intractable seizures.

The genes are TRBV24-1 and TRBJ2-3; the D is unclear. V shed 0 bases and J shed 6 bases, with 6 bases lying between them. CDR3 length: 13 residues. Germline V gene lookup returns CDR1 KGHDR and CDR2 SFDVKD. CDR3 sequence: CATSDLRSDTQYF. Here the CDR3 DNA reads TGTGCCACCAGTGATTTGCGGTCCGATACGCAGTATTTT.

V and J are TRBV5-4 and TRBJ2-3, with D tentatively TRBD1 (5 bases). The V gene lost 4 bases and the J gene lost 2 bases, with 20 bases spanning the gap. Per germline, CDR1 SGHNT and CDR2 YYREEE (reference sequence). The CDR3 spans 17 residues. The CDR3 DNA reads as TGTGCCAGCAGCCAACTACAGGCCGCGCGTACCACAGATACGCAGTATTTT. It translates to CASSQLQAARTTDTQYF. Drawing the rest from reference TRBV5-4 and TRBJ2-3, the complete variable domain is ETGVTQSPTHLIKTRGQQVTLRCSSQSGHNTVSWYQQALGQGPQFIFQYYREEENGRGNFPPRFSGLQFPNYSSELNVNALELDDSALYLCASSQLQAARTTDTQYFGPGTRLTVL.

The V and J genes are TRBV5-1 and TRBJ2-3, with D perhaps TRBD1 (5 bases). CDR1 SGHRS and CDR2 YFSETQ come from the germline V gene. CDR3 length equals 18 residues. V dropped 0 bases and J dropped 2 bases, with 19 bases sitting between them. CDR3 in DNA: TGCGCCAGCAGCTTGGTAGGGGCTTCCAGGACAATCACAGATACGCAGTATTTT. Translated, it gives CASSLVGASRTITDTQYF.

The chain carries TRBV2 and TRBJ1-2, with 8 bases matching TRBD1. In germline, CDR1 is SNHLY, CDR2 FYNNEI. The CDR3 runs 13 residues. V trimming: 9 bases; J trimming: 3 bases; junction bases outside the gene matches: 6. The CDR3: CARRTGSDYGYTF. The CDR3 nucleotides are TGTGCCAGAAGGACAGGGTCGGACTATGGCTACACCTTC.

The chain joins TRBV5-8 to TRBJ1-5; 8 positions match TRBD1. The CDR3 has 16 amino acids. J gave up 7 bases and V 1 base, and 10 bases lay outside the gene matches. CDR1 SGHTS and CDR2 YDEGEE come from the germline V gene. The CDR3 reads CASSLRQGASKQPQHF. The CDR3 DNA follows: TGTGCCAGCAGCTTGCGGCAGGGGGCGTCGAAACAGCCCCAGCATTTT.

This chain joins TRBV6-5 and TRBJ2-3; 9 positions match TRBD2. From germline, CDR1 is MNHEY and CDR2 SVGAGI. The trim removed 5 bases at V and 0 bases at J, leaving 3 bases unmatched. The CDR3 spans 15 residues. The CDR3 sequence is CASSIAGVSTDTQYF. The DNA of the CDR3 is TGTGCCAGCAGTATAGCGGGAGTTAGCACAGATACGCAGTATTTT.